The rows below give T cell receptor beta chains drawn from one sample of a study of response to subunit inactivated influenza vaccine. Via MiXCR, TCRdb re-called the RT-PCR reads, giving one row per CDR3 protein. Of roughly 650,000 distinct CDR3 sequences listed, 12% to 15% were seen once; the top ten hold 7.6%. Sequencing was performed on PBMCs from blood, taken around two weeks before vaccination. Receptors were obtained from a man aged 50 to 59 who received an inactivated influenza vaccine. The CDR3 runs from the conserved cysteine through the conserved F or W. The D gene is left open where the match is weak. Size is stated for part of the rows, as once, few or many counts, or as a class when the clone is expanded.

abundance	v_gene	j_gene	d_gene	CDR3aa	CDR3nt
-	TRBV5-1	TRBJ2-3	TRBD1	CASRPGTGLGDTQYF	TGCGCCAGCAGACCCGGGACAGGGCTGGGGGATACGCAGTATTTT
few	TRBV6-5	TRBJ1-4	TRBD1	CASSTDRGSNEKLFF	TGTGCCAGCAGTACTGACAGGGGTAGTAATGAAAAACTGTTTTTT
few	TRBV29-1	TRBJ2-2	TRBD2	CSVVERGRAGELFF	TGCAGCGTAGTCGAGCGCGGGAGGGCTGGGGAGCTGTTTTTT
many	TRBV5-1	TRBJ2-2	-	CASSLSPWNGELFF	TGCGCCAGCAGCTTGTCTCCTTGGAACGGGGAGCTGTTTTTT
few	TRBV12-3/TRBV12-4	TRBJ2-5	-	CASSFRSGLETQYF	TGTGCCAGCAGTTTTCGATCAGGGCTGGAGACCCAGTACTTC
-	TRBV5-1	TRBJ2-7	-	CASSPDSTSPYEQYF	TGCGCCAGCAGCCCCGACAGCACAAGTCCCTACGAGCAGTACTTC
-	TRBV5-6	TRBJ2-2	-	CASRLGQITGELFF	TGTGCCAGCAGACTCGGACAGATCACCGGGGAGCTGTTTTTT
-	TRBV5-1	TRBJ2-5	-	CASSQLSRETQYF	TGCGCCAGCAGCCAGCTTAGTCGGGAGACCCAGTACTTC
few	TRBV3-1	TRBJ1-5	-	CASSQARQGDQPQHF	TGTGCCAGCAGCCAAGCCCGGCAGGGCGATCAGCCCCAGCATTTT
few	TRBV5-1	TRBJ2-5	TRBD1	CASSARGQGFWETQYF	TGCGCCAGCAGCGCACGGGGACAGGGGTTTTGGGAGACCCAGTACTTC
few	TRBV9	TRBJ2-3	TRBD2	CASSATAGSSGGSDTQYF	TGTGCCAGCAGCGCAACAGCCGGGTCTAGCGGGGGAAGTGATACGCAGTATTTT
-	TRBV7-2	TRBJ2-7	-	CASSLYREYEQYF	TGTGCCAGCAGCTTGTACAGGGAATACGAGCAGTACTTC
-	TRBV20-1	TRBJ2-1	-	CSARVDTGVNEQFF	TGCAGTGCTAGGGTGGACACCGGGGTCAATGAGCAGTTCTTC
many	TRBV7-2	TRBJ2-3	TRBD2	CASGVAAGRVDTQYF	TGTGCCAGCGGCGTCGCGGCGGGGAGGGTCGATACGCAGTATTTT
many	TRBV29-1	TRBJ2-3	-	CSVAGRTTDTQYF	TGCAGCGTTGCGGGCAGGACCACAGATACGCAGTATTTT
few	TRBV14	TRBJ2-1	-	CASSHSIGRWDEQFF	TGTGCCAGCAGCCACTCAATTGGACGTTGGGATGAGCAGTTCTTC
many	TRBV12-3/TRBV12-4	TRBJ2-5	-	CASSLVRGGETQYF	TGTGCCAGCAGTTTGGTCAGGGGGGGAGAGACCCAGTACTTC